The 11 T cell receptor beta chains below were found in one sample sequenced in a study of T cell responses to AZD1222 COVID-19 vaccine. TCRdb's copy holds only in-frame clones and misses some; the assay was immunoSEQ multiplex PCR. The data show about 100,000 clones, with around 87% seen just once and 4.2% held by the top ten. The sequencing here drew on peripheral blood, taken on day 0 of MenACWY control vaccination. The source is an adult in good health.

V and J are TRBV28 and TRBJ1-1, with 8 nucleotides matching TRBD1. The CDR3 extends over 16 amino acids. The trim removed 3 bases at V and 5 bases at J, leaving 11 bases unmatched. Germline CDR1 reads MDHEN; CDR2 reads SYDVKM. The CDR3 loop reads CASSFLGQGLGTEAFF. In nucleotides, the CDR3 is TGTGCCAGCAGTTTCCTCGGACAGGGATTGGGAACTGAAGCTTTCTTT. The full variable domain, rest sourced from reference TRBV28 and TRBJ1-1, is DVKVTQSSRYLVKRTGEKVFLECVQDMDHENMFWYRQDPGLGLRLIYFSYDVKMKEKGDIPEGYSVSREKKERFSLILESASTNQTSMYLCASSFLGQGLGTEAFFGQGTRLTVV.

V usage is TRBV24-1 and J usage is TRBJ1-5; D is unclear. Germline V gene sequence: CDR1 KGHDR, CDR2 SFDVKD. V shed 4 bases and J shed 7 bases, with 7 bases lying between them. CDR3 length: 12 amino acids. CDR3 DNA: TGTGCCACCAGTGACCAAGGACAGCCCCAGCATTTT. This sequence encodes CATSDQGQPQHF.

The chain combines TRBV4-3 with TRBJ1-2; 7 bases match TRBD1. The CDR3 is 16 residues long. CDR1 is LGHNA and CDR2 is YSLEER in the germline V gene. Trimming cost V 0 bases and J 2 bases; bases outside gene matches: 6. The CDR3: CASSQDRVTGNYGYTF. CDR3 sequence (DNA): TGCGCCAGCAGCCAAGATCGAGTGACAGGGAACTATGGCTACACCTTC.

This clone turned up a few times. The genes are TRBV18 and TRBJ1-2; TRBD1 matches 8 bases. Germline-derived CDR1 and CDR2 are KGHSH and LQKENI. CDR3 length equals 13 residues. V lost 6 bases to trimming and J lost 6 bases; unmatched junction nucleotides: 6. The CDR3 DNA sequence: TGTGCCAGCTCTCTACAGGGGGGGAATGGCTACACCTTC. This sequence encodes CASSLQGGNGYTF.

The chain employs TRBV6-2 or TRBV6-3 and TRBJ1-2; D is unclear. V lost 4 bases and J lost 3, with 9 bases in between. CDR1 is MNHEY, CDR2 SVGEGT, per germline. The CDR3 spans 13 residues. The CDR3 coding sequence is TGTGCCAGCAGTTCCCTAGGGCACTATGGCTACACCTTC. This codes for CASSSLGHYGYTF.

The V gene is TRBV3-1 (or the pseudogene TRBV3-2), the J gene TRBJ1-4, with a weak D call TRBD1 (6 bases). Trimming left V 1 base short and J 8 bases short, with 11 bases between. CDR1 LGHDT and CDR2 YNNKEL come from the germline V gene (reference sequence). This CDR3 has 14 residues. For the CDR3, the DNA is TGTGCCAGCAGCCAAGGGGCCGGGGGCGAAAAACTGTTTTTT. It is translated as CASSQGAGGEKLFF.

The gene calls are TRBV5-1 and TRBJ1-2, with D tentatively TRBD1 (6 bases). With 2 bases removed from V and 4 bases from J, the gap between germline ends came to 15 bases. The germline V gene encodes CDR1 SGHRS and CDR2 YFSETQ. The CDR3 totals 15 residues. Here the CDR3 reads CASSFGTGTGYGYTF. The DNA of the CDR3 is TGCGCCAGCAGCTTCGGTACAGGGACCGGCTATGGCTACACCTTC.

J is TRBJ2-2 and V is TRBV7-2; 9 bases fit TRBD1. The CDR3 is 15 amino acids. Unmatched junction bases numbered 4, after V lost 1 base and J lost 7 bases. Germline values: CDR1 SGHTA, CDR2 FQGNSA. The CDR3 DNA follows: TGTGCCAGCAGCTTAGGGGACAGGGCCTTCGGGGAGCTGTTTTTT. Its translation is CASSLGDRAFGELFF.

In DNA form, the CDR3 reads TGTGCCATCAGTCACGACAGAGATTCCTACGAGCAGTACTTC. Translated: CAISHDRDSYEQYF. The chain has TRBV10-3 and TRBJ2-7; a weak D match, TRBD1 (5 bases). V lost 5 bases and J lost 1, with 12 bases in between. The CDR3 contains 14 residues. Germline V lookup: CDR1 ENHRY, CDR2 SYGVKD.

The chain joins TRBV5-4 to TRBJ2-7; 8 bases align to TRBD1. Germline V gene sequence: CDR1 SGHNT, CDR2 YYREEE (reference sequence). CDR3 length: 15 amino acids. With V trimmed by 4 bases and J by 3 bases, 9 bases remained unmatched. The CDR3 DNA reads as TGTGCCAGCAGCGACGGGACAGGACTATTCTACGAGCAGTACTTC. Amino acid sequence: CASSDGTGLFYEQYF.

The chain links TRBV3-1 (or the pseudogene TRBV3-2) to TRBJ2-1, with 7 bases fitting TRBD2. With V trimmed by 4 bases and J by 2 bases, 8 bases remained unmatched. The CDR3 loop spans 16 amino acids. Germline V gives CDR1 LGHDT, CDR2 YNNKEL (reference sequence). CDR3 in amino acids: CASSLLMAGAYNEQFF. The CDR3 DNA follows: TGTGCCAGCAGCCTCCTCATGGCGGGGGCCTACAATGAGCAGTTCTTC.